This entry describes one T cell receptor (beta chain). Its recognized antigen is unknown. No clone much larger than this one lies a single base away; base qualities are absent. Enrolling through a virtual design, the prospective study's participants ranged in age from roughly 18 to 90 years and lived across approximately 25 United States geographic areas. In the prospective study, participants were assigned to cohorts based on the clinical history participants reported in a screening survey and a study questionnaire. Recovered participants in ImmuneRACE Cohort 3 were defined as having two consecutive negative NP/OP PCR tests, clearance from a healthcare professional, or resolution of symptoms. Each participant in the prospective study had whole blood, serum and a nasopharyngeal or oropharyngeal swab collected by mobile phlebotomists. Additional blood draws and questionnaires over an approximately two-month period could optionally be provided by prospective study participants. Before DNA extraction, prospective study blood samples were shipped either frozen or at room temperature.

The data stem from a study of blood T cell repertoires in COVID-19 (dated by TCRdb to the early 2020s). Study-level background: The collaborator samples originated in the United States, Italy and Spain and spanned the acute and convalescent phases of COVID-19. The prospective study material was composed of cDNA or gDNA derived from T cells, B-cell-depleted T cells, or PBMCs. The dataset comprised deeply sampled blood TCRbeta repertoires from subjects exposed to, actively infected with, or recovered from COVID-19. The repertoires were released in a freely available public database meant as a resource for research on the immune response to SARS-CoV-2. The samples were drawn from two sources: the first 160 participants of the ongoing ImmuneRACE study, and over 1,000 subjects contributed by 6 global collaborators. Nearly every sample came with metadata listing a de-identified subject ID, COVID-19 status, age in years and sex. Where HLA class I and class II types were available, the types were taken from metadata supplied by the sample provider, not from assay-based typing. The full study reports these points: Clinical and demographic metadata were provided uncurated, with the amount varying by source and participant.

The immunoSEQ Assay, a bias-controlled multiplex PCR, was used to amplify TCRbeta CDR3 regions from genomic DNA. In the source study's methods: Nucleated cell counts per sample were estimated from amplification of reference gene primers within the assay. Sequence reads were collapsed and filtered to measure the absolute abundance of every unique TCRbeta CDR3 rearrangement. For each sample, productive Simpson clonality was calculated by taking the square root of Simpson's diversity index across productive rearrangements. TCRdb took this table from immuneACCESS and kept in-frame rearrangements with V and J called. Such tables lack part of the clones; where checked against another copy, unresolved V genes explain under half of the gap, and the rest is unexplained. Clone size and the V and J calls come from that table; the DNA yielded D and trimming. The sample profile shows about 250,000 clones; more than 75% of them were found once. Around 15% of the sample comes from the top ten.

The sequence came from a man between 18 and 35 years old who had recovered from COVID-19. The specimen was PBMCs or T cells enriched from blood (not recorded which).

At the DNA level, the sequence is TGTGCCAGCAGCCAAGGGTTGACTGGCACAGATACGCAGTATTTT. It is translated as CASSQGLTGTDTQYF. The V and J genes are TRBV3-1 (or the pseudogene TRBV3-2) and TRBJ2-3, with the D gene uncertain. Sequences LGHDT (CDR1) and YNNKEL (CDR2) are obtained from the germline V gene (reference sequence). Spanning cysteine to phenylalanine, the CDR3 consists of 15 amino acids. The read is trimmed to its CDR3 DNA, 45 bases read in frame from base 1. V gives up 1 base and J gives up 1 base, and the segment between their germline ends measures 9 bases.